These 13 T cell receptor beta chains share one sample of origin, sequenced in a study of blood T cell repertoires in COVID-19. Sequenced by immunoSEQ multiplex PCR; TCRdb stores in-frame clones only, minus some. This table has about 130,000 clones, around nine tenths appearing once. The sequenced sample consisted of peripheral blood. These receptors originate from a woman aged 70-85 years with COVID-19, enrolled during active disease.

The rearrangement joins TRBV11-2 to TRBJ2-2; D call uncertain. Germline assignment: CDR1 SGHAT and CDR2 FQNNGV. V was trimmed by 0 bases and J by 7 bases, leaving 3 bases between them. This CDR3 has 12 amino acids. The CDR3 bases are TGTGCCAGCAGCTTAGATCGCGGGGAGCTGTTTTTT. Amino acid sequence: CASSLDRGELFF.

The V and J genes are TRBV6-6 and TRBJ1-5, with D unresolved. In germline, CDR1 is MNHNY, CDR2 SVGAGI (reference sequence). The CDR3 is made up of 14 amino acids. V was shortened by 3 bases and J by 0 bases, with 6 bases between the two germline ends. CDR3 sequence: CASSYTVSNQPQHF. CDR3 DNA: TGTGCCAGCAGTTATACGGTTAGCAATCAGCCCCAGCATTTT.

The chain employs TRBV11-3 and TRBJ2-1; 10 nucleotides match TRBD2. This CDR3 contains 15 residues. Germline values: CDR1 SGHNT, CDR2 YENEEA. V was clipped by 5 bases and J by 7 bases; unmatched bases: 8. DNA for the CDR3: TGTGCCAGCAGCCCCGGGACTAGCGCGTCTAATGAGCAGTTCTTC. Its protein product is CASSPGTSASNEQFF.

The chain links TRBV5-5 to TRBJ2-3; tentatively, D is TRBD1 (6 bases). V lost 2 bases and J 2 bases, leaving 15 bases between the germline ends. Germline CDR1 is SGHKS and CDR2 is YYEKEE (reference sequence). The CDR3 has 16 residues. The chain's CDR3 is CASSLEGGPTTDTQYF. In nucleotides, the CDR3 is TGTGCCAGCAGCTTAGAAGGGGGACCCACCACAGATACGCAGTATTTT. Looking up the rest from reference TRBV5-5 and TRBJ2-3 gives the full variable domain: DAGVTQSPTHLIKTRGQQVTLRCSPISGHKSVSWYQQVLGQGPQFIFQYYEKEERGRGNFPDRFSARQFPNYSSELNVNALLLGDSALYLCASSLEGGPTTDTQYFGPGTRLTVL.

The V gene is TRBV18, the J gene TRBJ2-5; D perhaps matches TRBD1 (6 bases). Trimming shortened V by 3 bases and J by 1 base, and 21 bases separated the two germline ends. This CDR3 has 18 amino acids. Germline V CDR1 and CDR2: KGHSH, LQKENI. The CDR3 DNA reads TGTGCCAGCTCACCGGGGGCCCGAGGACAGATCGCCCAAGAGACCCAGTACTTC. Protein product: CASSPGARGQIAQETQYF. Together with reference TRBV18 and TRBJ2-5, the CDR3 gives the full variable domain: NAGVMQNPRHLVRRRGQEARLRCSPMKGHSHVYWYRQLPEEGLKFMVYLQKENIIDESGMPKERFSAEFPKEGPSILRIQQVVRGDSAAYFCASSPGARGQIAQETQYFGPGTRLLVL.

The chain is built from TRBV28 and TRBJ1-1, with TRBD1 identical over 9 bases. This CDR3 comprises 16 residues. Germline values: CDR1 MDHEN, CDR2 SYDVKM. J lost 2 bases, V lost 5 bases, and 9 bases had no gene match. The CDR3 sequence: CASSPRRTGVNTEAFF. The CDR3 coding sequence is TGTGCCAGCAGTCCAAGAAGGACAGGGGTTAACACTGAAGCTTTCTTT.

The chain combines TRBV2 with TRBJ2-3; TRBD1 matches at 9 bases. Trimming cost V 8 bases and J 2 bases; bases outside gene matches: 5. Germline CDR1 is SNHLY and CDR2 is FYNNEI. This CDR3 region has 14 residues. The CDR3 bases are TGTGCCAGCTGGGGACAGGGAGTCACAGATACGCAGTATTTT. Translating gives CASWGQGVTDTQYF.

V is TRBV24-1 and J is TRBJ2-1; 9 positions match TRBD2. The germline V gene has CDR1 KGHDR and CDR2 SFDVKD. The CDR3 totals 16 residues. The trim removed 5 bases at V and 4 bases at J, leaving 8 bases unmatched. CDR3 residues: CATSGQTSGFYNEQFF. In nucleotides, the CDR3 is TGTGCCACCAGTGGGCAGACTAGCGGATTTTACAATGAGCAGTTCTTC.

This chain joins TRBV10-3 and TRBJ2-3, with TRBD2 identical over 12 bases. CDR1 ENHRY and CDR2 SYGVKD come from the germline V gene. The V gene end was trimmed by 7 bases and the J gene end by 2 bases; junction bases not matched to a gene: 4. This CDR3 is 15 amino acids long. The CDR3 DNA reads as TGTGCCATCACCGGACTAGCGGGGACCACAGATACGCAGTATTTT. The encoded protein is CAITGLAGTTDTQYF.

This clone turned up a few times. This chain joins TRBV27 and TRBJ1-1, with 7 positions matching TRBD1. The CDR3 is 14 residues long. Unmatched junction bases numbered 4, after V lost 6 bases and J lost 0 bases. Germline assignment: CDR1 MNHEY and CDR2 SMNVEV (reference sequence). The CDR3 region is CASRTGTVNTEAFF. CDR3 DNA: TGTGCCAGCAGAACCGGGACAGTGAACACTGAAGCTTTCTTT.

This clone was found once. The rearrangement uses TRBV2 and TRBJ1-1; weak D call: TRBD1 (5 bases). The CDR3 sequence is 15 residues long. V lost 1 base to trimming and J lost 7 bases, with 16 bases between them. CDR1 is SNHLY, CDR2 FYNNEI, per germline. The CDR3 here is CASSEVVGARSEAFF. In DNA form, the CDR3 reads TGTGCCAGCAGTGAAGTTGTTGGGGCGCGGAGTGAAGCTTTCTTT.

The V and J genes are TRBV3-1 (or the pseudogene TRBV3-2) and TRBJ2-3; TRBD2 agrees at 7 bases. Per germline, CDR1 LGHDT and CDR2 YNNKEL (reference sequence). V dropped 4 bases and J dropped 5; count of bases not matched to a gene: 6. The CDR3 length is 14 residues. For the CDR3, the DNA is TGTGCCAGCAGCCTCCGGGGGGATGGAGATACGCAGTATTTT. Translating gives CASSLRGDGDTQYF.

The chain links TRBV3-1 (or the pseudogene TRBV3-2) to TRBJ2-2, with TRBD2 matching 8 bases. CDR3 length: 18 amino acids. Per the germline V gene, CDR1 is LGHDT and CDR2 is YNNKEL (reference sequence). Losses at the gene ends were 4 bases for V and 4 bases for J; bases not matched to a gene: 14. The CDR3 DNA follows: TGTGCCAGCAGCCGCTCTCGGTGGGCGGGGGGTTCCACCGGGGAGCTGTTTTTT. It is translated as CASSRSRWAGGSTGELFF.